Sequencing of this T cell receptor (beta chain) was carried out in a study of shared clonotypes between healthy human individuals. CDR3 length: 16 residues. With 0 bases removed from V and 7 bases from J, the gap between germline ends came to 19 bases. In germline, CDR1 is GTSNPN, CDR2 SVGIG (reference sequence). Using immunoSEQ multiplex PCR, the repertoire was profiled, and TCRdb retains in-frame clones only, with some absent. The sample has just over 2,000,000 clones, roughly 94% seen once; the top ten hold roughly 0.13%. The split of CD4+ cells yielded CD45RA+ naive and CD45RA-negative memory subsets.

The sequence was obtained from a young man in good health. The chain recombines TRBV30 with TRBJ2-1, with a possible D match to TRBD2 (6 bases). The sequenced sample was naive CD4+ T cells sorted from blood. Subset denoted: CD45RA+ positively selected. This chain's CDR3 is CAWSVFPGLTKNEQFF. The CDR3 DNA reads TGTGCCTGGAGTGTCTTCCCGGGACTTACTAAAAATGAGCAGTTCTTC.